This T cell receptor beta chain was identified in a study of cytomegalovirus exposure and HLA in healthy donors (dated by TCRdb to the late 2010s). Regarding the complete study: An earlier analysis of approximately 640 of the donors reported more than 250 Gb of sequence data and roughly 100 million unique TCR beta sequences from some 180 million T cells. The number of donors typed differed by locus, with roughly 629-640 for A, B, C, DRB1 and DQB1, roughly 550 for DQA1, over 600 for DPA1, and around 450 for DPB1. Donor age, sex, ethnicity and CMV serostatus were collected together with the repertoire data. An earlier analysis of 587 of the donors used high-throughput TCR beta sequencing to judge whether each TCR beta V gene segment behaved as functional or pseudogenic. A later genetic analysis took genome-wide SNP genotypes for about 55% of the roughly 700 donors and used that subset as a discovery cohort. Along with the roughly 610-subject first cohort, a separate validation cohort of over a hundred different subjects was used. The study aimed to test whether signatures of past pathogen exposure could be identified by cataloging public T cell receptors. The study profiled the T cell repertoires of some 610 subjects by immunosequencing and related them to cytomegalovirus serostatus. Among the roughly 400 genotyped donors, about 85% belonged to the genetic ancestry cluster associated with self-reported Caucasian donors. A later analysis re-examined previously published TCR beta repertoires from several hundred donors and added high-resolution HLA genotyping to investigate patterns of TCR occurrence. Several DR-DQ haplotypes were handled as single units for association and clustering because linkage in the cohort was strong. High-throughput TCR immunosequencing, statistical association of individual TCRs with disease status, and machine learning were combined to predict cytomegalovirus infection status. Among almost 400 genotyped donors of the cohort, an average of around 240,000 unique TCR beta nucleotide sequences were sequenced per donor, 15% to 20% of them non-productive. Rather than using new phenotypic data, the later analysis identified candidate immune exposures from TCR beta sequences and from how often those sequences occurred across donors. Every discovery cohort repertoire had been produced on one sequencing platform. HLA typing covered class I and class II loci at four-digit resolution. About 310 gigabases of sequencing data and roughly 90 million unique TCR sequences were included in an early release covering roughly 600 HLA-typed donors. Overall results and qualifications from the work: In a later analysis, the rate of TCR association differed among HLA loci, with DRB1 alleles having the most associated TCRs and HLA-C alleles having the fewest. An association between a missense DCLRE1C variant and V-gene and J-gene trimming of TCR beta chains was found in a later genetic analysis and replicated in an independent cohort. Because HLA typing was unavailable for some donors at each locus, only the typed subset was used in association tests. Strong co-occurrence of HLA alleles, especially DR and DQ, made assigning TCR associations to individual alleles difficult. Only TCR beta chains were sequenced in this cohort, and the absence of alpha or paired-chain data limited detectable features. The authors suggested that the approach could potentially be generalized to other disease states and immunological phenotypes. In a later analysis, HLA-associated TCR beta chains showed more clonal expansion and lower generation probabilities than non-associated chains that were equally common. The classifier was reported to diagnose cytomegalovirus status with high specificity and sensitivity in both the original cohort and the validation cohort. A further reported finding was that TCR beta sequences accurately predicted the HLA-A and HLA-B alleles for most subjects in the first cohort. In a later genetic analysis, fewer N-insertions in productive TCRs were reported among donors in an Asian-associated ancestry cluster than the roughly 700-donor mean. Some IMGT-functional V segments, including TRBV6-2 and TRBV6-3, could not be told apart with the 87-base-pair reads, so those segments were excluded. Broadly in line with IMGT annotations, most TCR beta V segments showed up in productive rearrangements about 90% or about 30% of the time in an earlier analysis of approximately 640 of the donors. Linkage disequilibrium might explain the correlated functional status among segregating V segments, but an unknown experimental factor could not be excluded. The earlier analysis of some 540 of the donors excluded around 17 rarely observed V segments, including chromosome 9 orphons, because counts were too low. A later analysis reported that several top co-occurrence clusters appeared linked to parvovirus B19, influenza, CMV and Epstein-Barr virus. Sequencing depth was assumed to be roughly uniform across donors in the presence/absence analyses, though that assumption may not hold. Across donors, most TCR sequences were observed very rarely, whereas some public TCRs were present in many individuals. A few of the identified cytomegalovirus-associated TCR beta chains were confirmed in vitro to be specific for cytomegalovirus antigens. A later analysis associated 16,951 TCR beta sequences with specific HLA alleles at a false discovery rate of 0.05. A total of 150 to 200 TCR beta chains were listed by the study as associated with cytomegalovirus. The only immune exposure information available for the cohort was CMV serostatus. A cluster of highly shared sequence variants was judged likely to represent a technical artifact of the sequencing pipeline. Most CMV-associated TCR beta chains appeared to be HLA-restricted in a later analysis, and the HLA associations seemed to be driven largely by CMV exposure.

The library was prepared using the immunoSEQ multiplex PCR assay. A mixture of 60 forward primers for TCR Vbeta segments and 13 reverse primers for TCR Jbeta segments was used in the multiplex PCR. A multiplex PCR assay on genomic DNA amplified the CDR3 region of rearranged TCR beta genes. The amplified TCR beta libraries were sequenced on the Illumina HiSeq System as 87-base-pair reads. For the original study's pipeline: A later analysis counted tens of millions of unique TCR beta chains across the 666 repertoires, and around 9.9 million of these chains were shared by at least two donors. Raw reads were error-corrected and collapsed into unique sequences by a nearest-neighbor algorithm in which closely related sequences were merged to remove PCR and sequencing errors. Alignment of CDR3 sequences to IMGT reference sequences was used to assign V, D and J gene segments. Each retained sequence needed at least a six-nucleotide match to both a V gene segment and a J gene segment. A rearrangement was called productive if the CDR3 had no stop codons and remained in frame with V and J, and every other rearrangement was called non-productive. Following IMGT convention, CDR3 was defined as the stretch from the second conserved V-encoded cysteine up to the conserved J-encoded phenylalanine. The earlier analysis of some 550 of the donors excluded any sequence lacking an unambiguous match to a single V gene segment. An earlier analysis of several hundred of the donors called V segments functional above 56.7% productive rearrangements and segregating when the between-donor standard deviation exceeded 5%. A statistical classification framework was built for diagnosing cytomegalovirus status from the catalog of TCR beta chain sequences. In a later analysis, TCR nucleotide sequences were compared against IMGT/GENE-DB human TR gene sequences so that V and J genes could be assigned. Using the TCRdist pipeline, a later analysis assigned CDR3 sequences along with most-parsimonious VDJ recombination scenarios. A later analysis defined each TCR beta chain by its CDR3 amino acid sequence plus V-gene family, and excluded reads lacking a unique V-gene family. As a way to deal with suspected cross-contamination and a sequencing artifact, a later analysis dropped more than 500 nucleotide sequences that were highly shared and had low generation probability. A later analysis calculated a clonal expansion index for each public chain from normalized within-repertoire ranks of inferred template counts. A later analysis computed generation probabilities with a VDJ recombination model fitted to out-of-frame rearrangements, and checked the results against IGoR. In a later analysis, TCR-TCR, TCR-HLA and TCR-CMV co-occurrence was scored with hypergeometric tests, and a repertoire-size bias correction was applied to TCR pairs. To estimate false discovery rates, a later analysis permuted the HLA or CMV assignments 20 times. In a later analysis, co-occurring TCRs were grouped with DBSCAN, and TCRdist sequence similarity was added when clustering was performed within HLA-allele-positive subsets. Repertoires with fewer than 30,000 or more than 120,000 public chains, plus five repertoires with anomalous nucleotide sharing, were excluded from co-occurrence clustering. TCRdb limited this immuneACCESS table to in-frame rearrangements with V and J called. A share of clones is missing; checked studies link under half to unresolved V genes, and the rest is unexplained. That table furnishes V, J and clone size, whereas the DNA furnished D and trimming. The sample table lists about 160,000 clones, 65% to 85% of them with a count of one. The ten largest clones take up more than 1.2% of the sample.

About this clone: It has no known antigen specificity. An end of the junction differs from the germline gene, which may be a read error.

The cohort was made up of 650 to 700 healthy bone marrow donors. Cohort members were all nominally healthy when sampled, although unrecorded immune exposures were likely present. The donor was CMV seronegative and was included in the group of a few hundred seronegative cohort members. A peripheral blood sample was provided by each donor, and peripheral blood mononuclear cells were used for TCR beta sequencing. The Qiagen DNeasy Blood Extraction Kit was used to extract genomic DNA from the blood cell samples. The CDR3 runs 13 residues from the cysteine to the phenylalanine. Only the CDR3 DNA stays, 39 bases, in frame from base 1. The germline V gene (reference sequence) yields SEHNR for CDR1 and FQNEAQ for CDR2.

Material: PBMCs. This receptor was taken from a man aged 60-69 years in good health and CMV-seronegative. This receptor chain uses TRBV7-9 and TRBJ1-2; the D gene is unclear. CDR3 sequence: CSSSLYPREGYTF. The DNA sequence follows: TGTTCCAGCAGCTTGTACCCAAGGGAGGGCTACACCTTC. Beyond the CDR3, the reference TRBV7-9 and TRBJ1-2 genes provide the residues; the full variable domain reads: DTGVSQNPRHKITKRGQNVTFRCDPISEHNRLYWYRQTLGQGPEFLTYFQNEAQLEKSRLLSDRFSAERPKGSFSTLEIQRTEQGDSAMYLCSSSLYPREGYTFGSGTRLTVV.